This T cell receptor (beta chain) was documented in a study of Graves' ophthalmopathy and Graves' hyperthyroidism. Study context: Peripheral blood (taken before any treatment) was collected at initial diagnosis.

This clonotype was recorded many times. Its antigen is not known. RNA served as the template for amplifying TCR beta CDR3 regions. RT-PCR with HTBI primers came first, then second-round multiplex PCR. TCRdb independently ran MiXCR on the multiplex PCR reads; one entry per CDR3 protein. The data show some 390,000 distinct CDR3 sequences, around 17% seen once. Whole-study findings and limits: This model predicted ophthalmopathy progression (sensitivity around 71%, specificity 72% to 85%). In blood appeared most of the expanded thyroid clonotypes whose frequency exceeded 0.001.

PBMCs originated in around 11 ml of fresh peripheral blood. Per germline, CDR1 SGHTA and CDR2 FQGTGA. This CDR3 contains 16 residues. V lost 2 bases, J lost 5 bases, and 18 bases lay in between. This clonotype was sampled from a woman between 18 and 30 years old with Graves' ophthalmopathy. Specimen: peripheral blood. The chain carries TRBV7-3 and TRBJ2-5; D may be TRBD1 or TRBD2 (6 bases each). The CDR3 spells CASSLDGGTSLETQYF. In DNA, the CDR3 is TGTGCCAGCAGCTTAGACGGGGGCACCAGTCTTGAGACCCAGTACTTC.